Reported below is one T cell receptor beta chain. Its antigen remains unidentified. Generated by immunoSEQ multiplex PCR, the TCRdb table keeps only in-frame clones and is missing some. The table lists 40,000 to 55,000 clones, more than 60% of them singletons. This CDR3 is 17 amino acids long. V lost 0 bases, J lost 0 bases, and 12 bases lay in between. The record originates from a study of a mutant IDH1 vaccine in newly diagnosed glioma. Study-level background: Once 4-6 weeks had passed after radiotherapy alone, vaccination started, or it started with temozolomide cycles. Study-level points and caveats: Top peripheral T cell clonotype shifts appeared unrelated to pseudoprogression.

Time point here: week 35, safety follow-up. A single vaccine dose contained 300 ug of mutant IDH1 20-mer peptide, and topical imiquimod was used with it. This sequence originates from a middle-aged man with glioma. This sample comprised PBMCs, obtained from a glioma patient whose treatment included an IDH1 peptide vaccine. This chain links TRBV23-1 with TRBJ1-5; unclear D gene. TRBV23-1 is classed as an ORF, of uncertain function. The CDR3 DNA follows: TGCGCCAGCAGTCAATCGGTAGGCCCGAATAGCAATCAGCCCCAGCATTTT. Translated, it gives CASSQSVGPNSNQPQHF.